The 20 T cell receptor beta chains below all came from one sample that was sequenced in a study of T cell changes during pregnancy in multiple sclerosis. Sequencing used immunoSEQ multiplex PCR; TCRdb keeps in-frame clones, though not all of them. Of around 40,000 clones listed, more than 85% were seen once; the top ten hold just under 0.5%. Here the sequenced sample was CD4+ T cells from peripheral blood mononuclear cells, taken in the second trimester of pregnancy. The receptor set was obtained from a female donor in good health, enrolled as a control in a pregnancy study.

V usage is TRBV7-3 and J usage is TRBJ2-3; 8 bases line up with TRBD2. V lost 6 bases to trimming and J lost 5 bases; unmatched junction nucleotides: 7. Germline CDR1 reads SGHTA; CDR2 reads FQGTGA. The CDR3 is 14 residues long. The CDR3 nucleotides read TGTGCCAGCAGTTTAGCGGGGCCCAGAGATACGCAGTATTTT. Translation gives CASSLAGPRDTQYF.

The CDR3 DNA follows: TGTGCCAGCTCACCAGTACAGGGTGGCAGTTACGAGCAGTACTTC. Amino acids: CASSPVQGGSYEQYF. This chain joins TRBV18 and TRBJ2-7, with D maybe TRBD1 (6 bases). V was clipped by 2 bases and J by 4 bases, with 15 bases between them. Per germline, CDR1 KGHSH and CDR2 LQKENI. The CDR3 extends over 15 amino acids.

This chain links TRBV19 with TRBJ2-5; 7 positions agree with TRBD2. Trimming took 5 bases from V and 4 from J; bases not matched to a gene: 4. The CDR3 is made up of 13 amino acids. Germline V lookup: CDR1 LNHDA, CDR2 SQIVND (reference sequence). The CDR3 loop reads CASSWREGETQYF. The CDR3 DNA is TGTGCCAGTAGTTGGAGGGAGGGAGAGACCCAGTACTTC.

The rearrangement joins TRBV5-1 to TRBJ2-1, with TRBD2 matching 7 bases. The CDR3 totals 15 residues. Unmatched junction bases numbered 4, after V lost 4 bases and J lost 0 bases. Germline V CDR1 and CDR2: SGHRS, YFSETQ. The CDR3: CASSPGGSSYNEQFF. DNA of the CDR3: TGCGCCAGCAGCCCCGGGGGGAGCTCCTACAATGAGCAGTTCTTC.

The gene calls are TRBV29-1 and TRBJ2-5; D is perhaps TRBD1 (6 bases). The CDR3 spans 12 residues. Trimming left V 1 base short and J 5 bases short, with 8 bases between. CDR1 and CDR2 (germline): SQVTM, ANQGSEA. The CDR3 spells CSVEGQGETQYF. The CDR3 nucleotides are TGCAGCGTTGAAGGGCAGGGGGAGACCCAGTACTTC.

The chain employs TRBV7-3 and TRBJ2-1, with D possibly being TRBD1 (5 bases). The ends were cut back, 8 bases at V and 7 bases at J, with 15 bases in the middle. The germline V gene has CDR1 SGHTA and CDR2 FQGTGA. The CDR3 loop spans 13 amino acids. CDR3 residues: CASGVQGINEQFF. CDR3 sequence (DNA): TGTGCCAGCGGGGTTCAGGGCATAAATGAGCAGTTCTTC.

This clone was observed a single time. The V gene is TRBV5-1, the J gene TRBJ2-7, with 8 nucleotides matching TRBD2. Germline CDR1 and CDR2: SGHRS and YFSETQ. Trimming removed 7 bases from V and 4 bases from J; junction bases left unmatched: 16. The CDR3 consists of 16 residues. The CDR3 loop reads CASRLTGTSVSYEQYF. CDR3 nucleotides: TGCGCCAGCCGACTAACCGGGACTAGTGTATCGTACGAGCAGTACTTC.

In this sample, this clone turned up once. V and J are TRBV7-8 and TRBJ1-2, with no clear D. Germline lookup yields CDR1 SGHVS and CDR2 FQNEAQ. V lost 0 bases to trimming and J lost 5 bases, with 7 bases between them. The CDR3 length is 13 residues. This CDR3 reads CASSLAKSYGYTF. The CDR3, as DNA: TGTGCCAGCAGCTTAGCGAAGAGTTATGGCTACACCTTC.

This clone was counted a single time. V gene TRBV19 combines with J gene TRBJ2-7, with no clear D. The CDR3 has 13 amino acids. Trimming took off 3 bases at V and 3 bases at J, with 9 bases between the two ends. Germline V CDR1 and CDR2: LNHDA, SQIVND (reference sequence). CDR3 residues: CASSIGQIYEQYF. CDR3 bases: TGTGCCAGTAGTATTGGGCAGATCTACGAGCAGTACTTC.

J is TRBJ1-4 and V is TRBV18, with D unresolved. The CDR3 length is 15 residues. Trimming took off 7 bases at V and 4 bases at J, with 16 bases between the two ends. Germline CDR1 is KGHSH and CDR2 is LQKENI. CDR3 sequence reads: CASYPGAGGNEKLFF. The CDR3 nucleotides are TGTGCCAGCTATCCGGGTGCCGGAGGTAATGAAAAACTGTTTTTT. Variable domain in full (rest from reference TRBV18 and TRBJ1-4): NAGVMQNPRHLVRRRGQEARLRCSPMKGHSHVYWYRQLPEEGLKFMVYLQKENIIDESGMPKERFSAEFPKEGPSILRIQQVVRGDSAAYFCASYPGAGGNEKLFFGSGTQLSVL.

This chain's CDR3 is CASSVGQTETQYF. The CDR3 DNA reads as TGTGCCAGCTCAGTCGGACAGACAGAGACCCAGTACTTC. The chain has TRBV18 and TRBJ2-5, with D maybe TRBD1 (6 bases). The V gene lost 5 bases and the J gene lost 4 bases, with 11 bases spanning the gap. Germline CDR1 and CDR2: KGHSH and LQKENI. The CDR3 is 13 residues long.

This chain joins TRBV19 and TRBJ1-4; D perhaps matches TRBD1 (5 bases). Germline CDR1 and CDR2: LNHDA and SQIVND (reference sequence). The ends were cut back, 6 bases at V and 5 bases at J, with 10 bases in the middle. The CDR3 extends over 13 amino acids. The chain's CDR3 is CASSARENEKLFF. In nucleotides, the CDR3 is TGTGCCAGTAGCGCCAGGGAAAATGAAAAACTGTTTTTT.

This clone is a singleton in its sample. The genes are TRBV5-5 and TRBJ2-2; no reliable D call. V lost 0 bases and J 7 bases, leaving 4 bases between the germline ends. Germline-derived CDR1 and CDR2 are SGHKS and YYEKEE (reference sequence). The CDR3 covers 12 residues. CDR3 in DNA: TGTGCCAGCAGCTTGGATCACGGGGAGCTGTTTTTT. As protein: CASSLDHGELFF.

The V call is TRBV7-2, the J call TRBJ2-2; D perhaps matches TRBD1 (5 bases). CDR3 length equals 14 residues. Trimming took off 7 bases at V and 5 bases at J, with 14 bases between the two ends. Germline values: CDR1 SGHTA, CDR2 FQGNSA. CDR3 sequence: CASNPQVLTGELFF. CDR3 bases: TGTGCCAGCAACCCACAGGTTCTAACCGGGGAGCTGTTTTTT.

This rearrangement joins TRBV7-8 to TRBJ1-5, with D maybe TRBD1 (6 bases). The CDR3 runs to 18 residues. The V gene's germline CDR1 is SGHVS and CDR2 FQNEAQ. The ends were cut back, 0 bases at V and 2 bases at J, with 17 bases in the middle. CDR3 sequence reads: CASSLAVNQGQRNQPQHF. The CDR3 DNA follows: TGTGCCAGCAGCTTAGCGGTCAATCAGGGGCAGCGCAATCAGCCCCAGCATTTT.

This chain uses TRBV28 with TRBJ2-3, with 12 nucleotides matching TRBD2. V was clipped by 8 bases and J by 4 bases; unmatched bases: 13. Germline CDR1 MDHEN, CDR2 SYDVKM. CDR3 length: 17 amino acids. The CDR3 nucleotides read TGTGCCAGCGGTAAACTTTTGACTAGCGGGAGATCAGATACGCAGTATTTT. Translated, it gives CASGKLLTSGRSDTQYF.

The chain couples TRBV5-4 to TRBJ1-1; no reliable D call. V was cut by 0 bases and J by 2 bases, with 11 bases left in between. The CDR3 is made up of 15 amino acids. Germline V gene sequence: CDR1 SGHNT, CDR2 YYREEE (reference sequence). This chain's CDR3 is CASSLEPRGNTEAFF. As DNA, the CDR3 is TGTGCCAGCAGCTTGGAACCCCGCGGTAACACTGAAGCTTTCTTT.

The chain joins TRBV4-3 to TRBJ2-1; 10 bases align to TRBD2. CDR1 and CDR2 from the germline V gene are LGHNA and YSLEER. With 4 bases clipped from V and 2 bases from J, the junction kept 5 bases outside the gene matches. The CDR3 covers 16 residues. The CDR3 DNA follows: TGCGCCAGCAGCCGTCGGACTAGCGGCACCTACAATGAGCAGTTCTTC. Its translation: CASSRRTSGTYNEQFF.

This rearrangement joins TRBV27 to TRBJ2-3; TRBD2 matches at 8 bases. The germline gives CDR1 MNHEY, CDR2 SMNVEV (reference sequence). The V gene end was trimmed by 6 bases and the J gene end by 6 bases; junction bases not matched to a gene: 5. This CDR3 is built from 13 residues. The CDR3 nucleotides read TGTGCCAGCAGAGGACTAGCTTCTGATACGCAGTATTTT. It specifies CASRGLASDTQYF.

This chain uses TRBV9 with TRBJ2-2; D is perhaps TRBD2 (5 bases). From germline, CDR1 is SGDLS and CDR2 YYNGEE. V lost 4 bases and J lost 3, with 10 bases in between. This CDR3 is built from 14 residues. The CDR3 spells CASSPTRDTGELFF. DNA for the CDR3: TGTGCCAGCAGCCCGACGAGGGACACCGGGGAGCTGTTTTTT. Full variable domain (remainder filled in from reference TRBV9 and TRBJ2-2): DSGVTQTPKHLITATGQRVTLRCSPRSGDLSVYWYQQSLDQGLQFLIQYYNGEERAKGNILERFSAQQFPDLHSELNLSSLELGDSALYFCASSPTRDTGELFFGEGSRLTVL.